This T cell receptor beta chain comes out of a study of T cells in Graves' hyperthyroidism and ophthalmopathy. Whole-study results and caveats: Among thyroid clonotypes expanded above 0.001, most also appeared in blood.

This clonotype has just a few counts. No antigen is known for it. Each ophthalmopathy patient scored at least 3 on the Clinical Activity Score and at least 4 on NOSPECS grade, with duration under 3 months. Based on clinical symptoms, serum thyroxine and TRAb, thyroid ultrasound and orbital computed tomography, diagnoses were reached. The PBMCs were sourced from fresh peripheral blood (around 9.3 ml). Amplification of TCR beta CDR3 regions was performed using RNA transcripts as template. Initially, a first-round RT-PCR of the TCR CDR3 employed the HTBI primer set. MiXCR was run by TCRdb on the multiplex PCR reads, yielding one entry per CDR3 protein. The profile shows hundreds of thousands of distinct CDR3 sequences, 15% to 20% of them singletons. Trimming at V came to 6 bases and at J to 7 bases, leaving 10 bases not matched to a gene. From germline, CDR1 is MNHNS and CDR2 SASEGT. CDR3 length: 14 amino acids.

The sequence came from a man aged 35-49 years with Graves' ophthalmopathy. The V gene is TRBV6-1, the J gene TRBJ2-7; 9 bases match TRBD1. Sequenced input: blood. The CDR3 region is CASRTGQGGWEQYF. The CDR3 DNA reads TGTGCCAGCAGGACGGGACAGGGAGGGTGGGAGCAGTACTTC.